The entry below describes one T cell receptor beta chain. This table comes from immunoSEQ multiplex PCR, and its TCRdb copy is limited to in-frame clones, with some not included. The sample holds about 240,000 clones, approximately 78% seen once. These data come from a study of blood T cell repertoires in COVID-19. The J segment lost 5 bases and the V segment lost 5 bases, leaving 10 bases of the junction unmatched. Germline V lookup: CDR1 SGHTA, CDR2 FQGNSA. This CDR3 is built from 16 residues. Sequencing input: peripheral blood. The chain combines TRBV7-2 with TRBJ1-1; 11 nucleotides agree with TRBD1. This TCR came from a woman between 55 and 75 years old with active or convalescent COVID-19. The CDR3 loop reads CASSLSPGTGGTEAFF. CDR3 in DNA: TGTGCCAGCAGCCTGAGCCCCGGGACAGGGGGTACTGAAGCTTTCTTT.